This TCR beta chain was recovered during a study of blood T cells in healthy people across ages. The study, taken as a whole, reports: Age showed a roughly linear inverse relationship with TCR beta diversity per million T cells.

CDR3 length equals 11 residues. The germline V gene encodes CDR1 DFQATT and CDR2 SNEGSKA (reference sequence). The germline V and J ends were trimmed by 3 bases and 4 bases, with 5 bases remaining between them. Sample-barcoded 5' priming and a J-beta primer mix drove a second PCR of roughly 6 to 12 cycles. TCRdb re-analysed the 5' RACE reads in MiXCR, keeping a single row per CDR3 protein. The data show around 1.7 million distinct CDR3 sequences, with 28% seen just once and roughly 8% held by the top ten. Peripheral blood samples of roughly 10 milliliters were drawn from each donor. At least 6.5 million PBMCs were isolated per sample. This clonotype was seen a few times. Its antigen remains unidentified.

The sample comprised blood. The rearrangement joins TRBV20-1 to TRBJ2-3, with D unclear. The TCR comes from a woman aged 30 to 39 in good health. CDR3 protein: CSARSADTQYF. Here the CDR3 DNA reads TGCAGTGCTAGGTCGGCAGATACGCAGTATTTT.